Reported below is one TCR beta chain. Its antigen remains undetermined. No per-base quality is available; no much larger clone lies one base away. CD8 naive samples were CD45RO-negative cells positively selected for CCR7, giving a CD45RA+CCR7+ population that excluded TemRA cells. The donors were healthy, HIV-negative adults who had no recently reported acute infections or vaccinations. All donors were Caucasian adults living in Nashville, Tennessee, USA. Blood was obtained by leukapheresis, after which PBMCs were separated by Ficoll-Histopaque density gradient centrifugation and cryopreserved in liquid nitrogen vapor phase. Analytical flow cytometry was used to check the purity and quantity of every magnetically sorted T cell population. From each sorted fraction, genomic DNA was isolated and quantified by UV absorbance on a Nanodrop 2000c. Using the deep immunoSEQ assay, TCR CDR3 regions were amplified from genomic DNA by multiplex PCR. For each cell subset, the extracted genomic DNA was distributed evenly across all wells of several immunoSEQ 96-well plates, and each plate served as one replicate. For sorted subsets, each replicate PCR was loaded with 200 ng genomic DNA, equivalent to approximately 33,000 T cell genomes. Purified libraries were measured with a Qubit 3.0 fluorometer, size-checked on a Bioanalyzer 2100, and measured again with the KAPA Library Quantification kit. A separate single-read 150-cycle Illumina NextSeq 550 flow cell was used to sequence each immunoSEQ 96-well plate. For the original study's pipeline: Because the immunoSEQ output held only junctional sequences and lacked quality scores, the filtering could not match the filtering applied to full-length reads. Sequences were annotated with PyIR, a Python wrapper for IgBLAST v1.9, using IMGT germline references to assign V/J genes and CDR3. Any read was removed if the V/J assignment was weak (E-value above 1e-6), the CDR3 was missing, or the read contained stop codons, out-of-frame junctions, or ambiguous translated residues. V3J clonotypes were defined as sequences sharing the same inferred V gene, J gene, and CDR3 amino acid sequence. To compute the percentage overlap between repertoires, the number of shared unique clonotypes was divided by the size of the smaller repertoire. RTK rarefaction, the Chao1 estimator, and Recon v2.1 estimates of unobserved clonotypes were used to assess repertoire richness. Generation probabilities were computed with OLGA for all TCRbeta clonotypes obtained by the gDNA method from several donors. The table comes from immuneACCESS by way of TCRdb, which keeps in-frame sequences with V and J called. Part of the clones is missing from these tables; in studies checked, under half for an unresolved V gene and the rest for unknown reasons. The D gene and trimming were derived from the DNA, and the V and J assignments and clone size from that table. A total of under 2,000,000 clones appear in this sample, over 85% of them only once. In total, the top ten clones hold approximately 1% of the sample.

These data are taken from a study of shared clonotypes between healthy human individuals (dated by TCRdb to 2019 to 2021). In terms of the full investigation: A few men and two women, aged 18 to 49 years, made up the cohort. To increase sequencing depth and limit assay-specific biases, different laboratories used diverse techniques to prepare libraries and sequence TCR repertoires. The study deeply sequenced blood TCR repertoires of about five healthy adults to estimate repertoire size and the extent of clonotype sharing between individuals. For each donor, CD4 naive and CD4 memory were each run on three plates, CD8 naive on two plates, and CD8 memory on one plate. Leukapheresis yielded between about 0.85 and 10 billion PBMCs per donor. What the authors observed across the whole study: Because the study included only a small number of donors, the genetic and exposure-history diversity represented was limited. Even with the large sequencing depth, rarefaction of the sorted-subset datasets indicated that sequencing was incomplete. Compared with non-shared clonotypes, clonotypes shared by all four sorted-subset donors had higher generation probabilities. Pairwise subsampling led to the expectation that sequencing depth would affect the degree of clonotype sharing among donors. Estimated clonotype richness was generally larger for naive than for memory subsets. About 5% of naive CD4, 3.5% of naive CD8, approximately 2.2% of memory CD4, and 0.4% of memory CD8 clonotypes were shared across several donors. Sampling was restricted to blood, and TCR repertoires in tissues likely differ from the TCR repertoires found in blood.

The CDR3, cysteine through phenylalanine, is 14 amino acids long. The sequence is cut down to CDR3 DNA, 42 bases in frame from base 1. The germline V gene (reference sequence) yields WNHNN for CDR1 and SYGVQD for CDR2. The V end loses 2 bases and the J end loses 3 bases, and a stretch of 10 bases separates them. This clonotype was obtained from a man aged 18 to 30 in good health. The material sequenced was naive CD8+ T cells sorted from blood. In the paper's terms, the cell subset or site label means: CD45RA+CCR7+. In this chain, TRBV10-1 is recombined with TRBJ1-1, and perhaps TRBD1 as D gene, on 5 matching bases. CDR3 loop: CASSETRVDTEAFF. The nucleotide sequence reads TGCGCCAGCAGTGAGACCAGGGTTGACACTGAAGCTTTCTTT.